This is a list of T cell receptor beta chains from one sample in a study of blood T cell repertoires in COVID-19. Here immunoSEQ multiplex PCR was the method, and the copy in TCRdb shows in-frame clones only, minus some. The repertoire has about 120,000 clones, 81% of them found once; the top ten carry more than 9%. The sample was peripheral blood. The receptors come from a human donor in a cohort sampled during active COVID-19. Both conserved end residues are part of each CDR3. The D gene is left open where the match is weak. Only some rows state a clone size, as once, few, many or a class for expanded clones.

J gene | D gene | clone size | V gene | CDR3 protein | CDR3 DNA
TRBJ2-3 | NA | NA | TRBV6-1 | CASSEIIGQVTPDTQYF | TGTGCCAGCAGTGAAATTATTGGGCAGGTGACCCCAGATACGCAGTATTTT
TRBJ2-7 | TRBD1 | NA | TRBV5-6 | CASSIRTGWDEQYF | TGTGCCAGCAGCATCCGGACAGGTTGGGACGAGCAGTACTTC
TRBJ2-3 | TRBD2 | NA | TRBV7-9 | CASSRIAGAGTDTQYF | TGTGCCAGCAGCCGAATAGCGGGGGCGGGCACAGATACGCAGTATTTT
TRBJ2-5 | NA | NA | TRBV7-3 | CASSLTGSQETQYF | TGTGCCAGCAGCTTAACGGGGAGCCAAGAGACCCAGTACTTC
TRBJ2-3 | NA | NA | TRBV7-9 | CASSPGANPTRTDTQYF | TGTGCCAGCAGCCCTGGGGCCAACCCTACCAGGACAGATACGCAGTATTTT
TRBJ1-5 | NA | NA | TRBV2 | CASSDRGPNSNQPQHF | TGTGCCAGCAGTGACAGGGGTCCAAATAGCAATCAGCCCCAGCATTTT
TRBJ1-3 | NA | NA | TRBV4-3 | CASSQGGGSGNTIYF | TGCGCCAGCAGCCAAGGGGGGGGCTCCGGAAACACCATATATTTT
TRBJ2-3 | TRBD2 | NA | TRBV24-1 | CATKTEGSGDTQYF | TGTGCCACCAAGACGGAGGGTAGCGGGGATACGCAGTATTTT
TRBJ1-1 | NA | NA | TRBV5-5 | CASSPPNFQGRTEAFF | TGTGCCAGCAGCCCGCCCAACTTCCAGGGTCGGACTGAAGCTTTCTTT
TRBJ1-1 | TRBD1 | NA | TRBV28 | CASSPQGDRATEAFF | TGTGCCAGCAGTCCCCAGGGGGACCGGGCCACTGAAGCTTTCTTT
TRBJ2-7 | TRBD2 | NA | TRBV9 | CASSVAPDGLAGRLEQYF | TGTGCCAGCAGCGTAGCTCCGGACGGACTAGCGGGAAGGCTCGAGCAGTACTTC
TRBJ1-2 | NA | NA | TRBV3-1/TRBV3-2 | CASSHTRGSKAGYGYTF | TGTGCCAGCAGCCACACAAGGGGCTCCAAGGCAGGCTATGGCTACACCTTC
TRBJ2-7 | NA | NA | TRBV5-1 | CASSFGDITYEQYF | TGCGCCAGCAGCTTCGGGGACATAACCTACGAGCAGTACTTC
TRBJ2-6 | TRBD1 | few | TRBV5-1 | CASSLQGVSSGANVLTF | TGCGCCAGCAGCTTACAGGGGGTTAGTTCTGGGGCCAACGTCCTGACTTTC
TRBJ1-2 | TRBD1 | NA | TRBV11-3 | CASSFSRGLRGYTF | TGTGCCAGCAGCTTCTCCAGGGGGCTGCGAGGCTACACCTTC
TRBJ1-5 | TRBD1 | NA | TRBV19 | CASSIGQGIHQPQHF | TGTGCCAGTAGTATAGGACAGGGTATACATCAGCCCCAGCATTTT
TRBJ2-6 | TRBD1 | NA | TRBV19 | CASSNQGAGANVLTF | TGTGCCAGTAGTAACCAGGGGGCAGGGGCCAACGTCCTGACTTTC
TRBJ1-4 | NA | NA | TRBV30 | CAWSEGTKNEKLFF | TGTGCCTGGAGTGAGGGGACAAAGAATGAAAAACTGTTTTTT
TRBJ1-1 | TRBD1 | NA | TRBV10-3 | CAISEWRGQGTEAFF | TGTGCCATCAGTGAGTGGAGGGGGCAGGGGACTGAAGCTTTCTTT
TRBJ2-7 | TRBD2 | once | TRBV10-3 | CAISAGTSGGVSYEQYF | TGTGCCATCAGCGCGGGGACTAGCGGGGGGGTCTCCTACGAGCAGTACTTC
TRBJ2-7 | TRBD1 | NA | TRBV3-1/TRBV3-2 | CASSQLGQRYEQYF | TGTGCCAGCAGCCAGCTGGGACAGAGGTACGAGCAGTACTTC
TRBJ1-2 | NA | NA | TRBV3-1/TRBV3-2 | CASSHADRKNYGYTF | TGTGCCAGCAGCCACGCCGACAGGAAGAACTATGGCTACACCTTC
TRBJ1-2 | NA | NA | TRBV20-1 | CSARDQRGYTF | TGCAGTGCTAGAGATCAGAGGGGCTACACCTTC
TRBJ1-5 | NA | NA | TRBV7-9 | CASSSGNQPQHF | TGTGCCAGCAGCTCAGGCAATCAGCCCCAGCATTTT
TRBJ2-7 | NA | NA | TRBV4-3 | CASSHEATGATHEQYF | TGCGCCAGCAGCCATGAAGCTACGGGAGCAACCCACGAGCAGTACTTC
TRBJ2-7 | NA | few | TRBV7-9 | CASSLGADYEQYF | TGTGCCAGCAGCTTAGGGGCAGACTACGAGCAGTACTTC
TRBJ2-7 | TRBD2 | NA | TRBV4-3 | CASSQHSGTSGYEQYF | TGCGCCAGCAGCCAACATTCCGGGACTAGCGGATACGAGCAGTACTTC
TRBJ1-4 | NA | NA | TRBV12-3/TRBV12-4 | CASSEDSNEKLFF | TGTGCCAGCTCTGAGGATTCTAATGAAAAACTGTTTTTT
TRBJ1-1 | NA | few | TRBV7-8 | CASRGLSGYTEAFF | TGTGCCAGCAGAGGTCTATCAGGGTACACTGAAGCTTTCTTT
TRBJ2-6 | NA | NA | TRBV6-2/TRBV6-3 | CASSYSGPTSPGANVLTF | TGTGCCAGCAGTTACTCCGGACCAACTAGTCCTGGGGCCAACGTCCTGACTTTC
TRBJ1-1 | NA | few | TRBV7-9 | CATQGGVTEAFF | TGTGCCACTCAGGGTGGGGTCACTGAAGCTTTCTTT
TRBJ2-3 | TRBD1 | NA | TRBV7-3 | CASSGQGQSTDTQYF | TGTGCCAGCAGCGGACAGGGTCAGAGCACAGATACGCAGTATTTT
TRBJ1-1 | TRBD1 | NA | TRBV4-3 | CASSQDPGQANTEAFF | TGCGCCAGCAGCCAAGATCCCGGACAGGCGAACACTGAAGCTTTCTTT
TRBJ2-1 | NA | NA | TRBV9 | CASSVASGYNEQFF | TGTGCCAGCAGCGTAGCTTCGGGTTACAATGAGCAGTTCTTC
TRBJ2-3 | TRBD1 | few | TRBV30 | CAWTPTGGFTDTQYF | TGTGCCTGGACTCCTACAGGGGGCTTTACAGATACGCAGTATTTT
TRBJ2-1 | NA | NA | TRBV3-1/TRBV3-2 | CASSPGSVDEQFF | TGTGCCAGCAGCCCGGGGTCCGTCGATGAGCAGTTCTTC
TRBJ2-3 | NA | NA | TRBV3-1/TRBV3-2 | CASSQVRVTDTQYF | TGTGCCAGCAGCCAGGTGCGGGTCACAGATACGCAGTATTTT
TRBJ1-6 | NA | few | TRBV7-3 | CASSLTSGDNSPLHF | TGTGCCAGCAGCTTAACGTCAGGGGATAATTCACCCCTCCACTTT
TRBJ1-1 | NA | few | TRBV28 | CASSPIWDTEAFF | TGTGCCAGCAGTCCAATTTGGGACACCGAAGCTTTCTTT
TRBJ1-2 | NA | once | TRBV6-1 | CASSEYGLANYGYTF | TGTGCCAGCAGTGAATATGGTTTAGCGAACTATGGCTACACCTTC
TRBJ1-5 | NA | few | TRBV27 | CASSLEGTFRQPQHF | TGTGCCAGCAGTTTAGAGGGAACGTTTAGACAGCCCCAGCATTTT
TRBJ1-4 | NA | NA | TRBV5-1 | CASSSQGPDEKLFF | TGCGCCAGCAGCTCGCAGGGTCCGGATGAAAAACTGTTTTTT
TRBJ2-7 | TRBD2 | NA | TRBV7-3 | CASSEAAGDSYEQYF | TGTGCCAGCAGCGAGGCGGCGGGGGACTCCTACGAGCAGTACTTC
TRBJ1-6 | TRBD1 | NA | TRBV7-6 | CASSLTDRGYNSPLHF | TGTGCCAGCAGCTTAACGGACAGGGGTTATAATTCACCCCTCCACTTT
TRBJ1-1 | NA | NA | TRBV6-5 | CASSPRTDLNTEAFF | TGTGCCAGCAGCCCCAGGACAGACTTGAACACTGAAGCTTTCTTT
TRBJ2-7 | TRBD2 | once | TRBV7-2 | CASSPKPNRGGTTYEQYF | TGTGCCAGCAGCCCAAAACCGAATCGGGGGGGGACCACCTACGAGCAGTACTTC
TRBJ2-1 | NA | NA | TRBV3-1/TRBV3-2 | CASSQGRGSYNEQFF | TGTGCCAGCAGCCAAGGACGGGGGTCCTACAATGAGCAGTTCTTC
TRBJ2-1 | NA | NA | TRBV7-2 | CASSLTPGNYNEQFF | TGTGCCAGCAGCTTAACGCCCGGTAACTACAATGAGCAGTTCTTC
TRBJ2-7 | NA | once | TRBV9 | CASSVSWAGAPYEQYF | TGTGCCAGCAGCGTAAGTTGGGCAGGGGCACCCTACGAGCAGTACTTC